A selection of T cell receptor beta chains follows, all from one sample in a study of spatial heterogeneity in lung cancer. TCRdb reprocessed the 5' RACE reads with MiXCR, giving one entry per CDR3 protein. Of about 44,000 distinct CDR3 sequences listed, roughly 15% were seen once; the top ten hold 56%. Sequenced here: PBMCs, sampled at surgery. These receptors all stem from a male donor with early-stage non-small cell lung cancer. CDR3s include the opening cysteine and the closing phenylalanine or tryptophan. The D gene is left open where the match is weak. Size is omitted from some rows. Given values are once, few, many or a class for expanded clones.

>-|-|TRBV7-2|TRBJ1-5
TGTGCCAGCAGGCCATCGGAGGGTCAGCCCCAGCATTTT
CASRPSEGQPQHF
>few|-|TRBV5-1|TRBJ2-4
TGCGCCAGCAGCTTGGATCAATCATCGGTTACAAACATTCAGTACTTC
CASSLDQSSVTNIQYF
>few|TRBD2|TRBV7-2|TRBJ2-1
TGTGCCAGCAGCTTAGAACTAGCGGGATGGAATGAGCAGTTCTTC
CASSLELAGWNEQFF
>-|TRBD2|TRBV24-1|TRBJ2-3
TGTGCCACCAGTGATCCATCTCCTAGACTAGCGGGAGAGCCAGATACGCAGTATTTT
CATSDPSPRLAGEPDTQYF
>few|-|TRBV28|TRBJ2-2
TGTGCCAGCACTGAGCGCTTGAACACCGGGGAGCTGTTTTTT
CASTERLNTGELFF
>few|-|TRBV6-5|TRBJ2-2
TGTGCCAGCAGTTACTCGAGGAGGGGGGCCGGGGAGCTGTTTTTT
CASSYSRRGAGELFF
>medium-sized|TRBD2|TRBV7-2|TRBJ2-5
TGTGCCAGCAGCTTACAGGGCGGGGGGGCCCGAGAGACCCAGTACTTC
CASSLQGGGARETQYF
>few|TRBD2|TRBV28|TRBJ2-5
TGTGCCAGCAGTTTATCCCGCCAAACTCTAGCGGGGGAGAGGGAGACCCAGTACTTC
CASSLSRQTLAGERETQYF
>-|-|TRBV10-3|TRBJ2-7
TGTGCCACGTCCGGGCCCGGGGCCTACGAGCAGTACTTC
CATSGPGAYEQYF
>few|-|TRBV2|TRBJ1-1
TGTGCCAGCAGTCTTCAGGGGTCAAACACTGAAGCTTTCTTT
CASSLQGSNTEAFF
>-|-|TRBV7-2|TRBJ1-6
TGTGCCAGCCGAAAGATAGGACAGCTATTTAGCTCCTATAATTCACCCCTCCACTTT
CASRKIGQLFSSYNSPLHF
>many|-|TRBV3-1|TRBJ1-3
TGTGCCAGCAGCCCGACGGGATTTCTCGGAAACACCATATATTTT
CASSPTGFLGNTIYF
>many|TRBD2|TRBV7-2|TRBJ2-3
TGTGCCAGCAGCTTATCGCTAGCGGCCGGCACAGATACGCAGTATTTT
CASSLSLAAGTDTQYF
>few|-|TRBV7-9|TRBJ2-4
TGTGCCAGCAGCTCCAATAGGAATTACATTCAGTACTTC
CASSSNRNYIQYF
>few|-|TRBV28|TRBJ1-4
TGTGCCAGCAGGGGGGCGCAGGCTAATGAAAAACTGTTTTTT
CASRGAQANEKLFF
>-|-|TRBV2|TRBJ2-7
TGTGCCAGCAGTGAATCAACGGGACACTTCTACGAGCAGTACTTC
CASSESTGHFYEQYF
>many|-|TRBV12-3/TRBV12-4|TRBJ1-1
TGTGCCAGCAGTCGGGGCCTCAGTGAAGCTTTCTTT
CASSRGLSEAFF
>-|-|TRBV6-5|TRBJ2-1
TGTGCCAGCAGTTATGGGGGGGCAGGTGAGCAGTTCTTC
CASSYGGAGEQFF
>-|-|TRBV6-2/TRBV6-3|TRBJ2-3
TGTGCCAGCAGTTACCCGATACCACTAGCAGGTCGCCCCACAGATACGCAGTATTTT
CASSYPIPLAGRPTDTQYF
>-|TRBD2|TRBV20-1|TRBJ2-3
TGCAGTGCTAGCGAATCTAGCGGGGTCAGCACAGATACGCAGTATTTT
CSASESSGVSTDTQYF
>-|-|TRBV7-7|TRBJ2-2
TGTGCTAGCAGCCCAGGGCCCGGGGAGCTGTTTTTT
CASSPGPGELFF
>few|-|TRBV7-2|TRBJ1-5
TGTGCCAGCAGCTTTTCCATGGGGGGTCAGCCCCAGCATTTT
CASSFSMGGQPQHF
>-|-|TRBV5-1|TRBJ2-3
TGCGCCAGCAGCCCTCAAGTCCTTGGACACAGCACAGATACGCAGTATTTT
CASSPQVLGHSTDTQYF
>many|-|TRBV7-2|TRBJ2-5
TGTGCCAGCAGCTTATACGCCACTGGCCAAGAGACCCAGTACTTC
CASSLYATGQETQYF
>few|TRBD2|TRBV7-2|TRBJ2-3
TGTGCCAGCAGCTTAGCGCAGACTAGCGACACAGATACGCAGTATTTT
CASSLAQTSDTDTQYF
>few|-|TRBV29-1|TRBJ1-1
TGCAGCGTCCTTTGGTACATGAACACTGAAGCTTTCTTT
CSVLWYMNTEAFF
>few|-|TRBV27|TRBJ1-4
TGTGCCAGCAGCCAGAGCCCGGGAGTCGAAAAACTGTTTTTT
CASSQSPGVEKLFF
>-|TRBD1|TRBV7-2|TRBJ1-3
TGTGCCAGCAGCTCGGACAGGGGCCTCTCTGGAAACACCATATATTTT
CASSSDRGLSGNTIYF
>few|TRBD1|TRBV5-1|TRBJ2-7
TGCGCCAGCAGCTCCGGACAGGGCACCCACGAGCAGTACTTC
CASSSGQGTHEQYF
>-|TRBD1|TRBV10-2|TRBJ1-2
TGCGCCAGCAGTGATAAGCCAGGGGGCGCGGGAGGCTACACCTTC
CASSDKPGGAGGYTF
>few|-|TRBV2|TRBJ2-5
TGTGCCAGCAGTGCTGACACTTCGACGACGACCCAGTACTTC
CASSADTSTTTQYF
>many|-|TRBV2|TRBJ1-2
TGTGCCAGCAGCGATGGGACGGTCGATAACTATGGCTACACCTTC
CASSDGTVDNYGYTF